Below, 14 T cell receptor beta chains from the same sample are listed, as sequenced in a study of shared clonotypes between healthy human individuals. Sequencing was performed with immunoSEQ multiplex PCR; in TCRdb, only in-frame clones are kept and a portion is missing. The profile shows more than 2,000,000 clones, over 90% of them singletons. The sequenced material came from naive CD4+ T cells from PBMCs. Subset meaning: CD45RA+ positively selected. Receptors were obtained from a man younger than 35 in good health. Some clones in this sample may be carry-over from other donors' samples.

The chain has TRBV29-1 and TRBJ2-4; 12 nucleotides align to TRBD1. V shed 5 bases, J shed 0 bases, and the junction held 11 bases outside the gene matches. There are 18 residues in the CDR3. Germline V lookup: CDR1 SQVTM, CDR2 ANQGSEA. The chain's CDR3 is CSVRLGTGGSLAKNIQYF. The CDR3 nucleotides are TGCAGCGTTCGCCTCGGGACAGGGGGCTCACTAGCCAAAAACATTCAGTACTTC.

The chain combines TRBV7-9 with TRBJ2-7; D gene unclear. Germline V gene data show CDR1 as SEHNR and CDR2 as FQNEAQ (reference sequence). CDR3 length: 14 amino acids. Trimming left V 4 bases short and J 2 bases short, with 12 bases between. CDR3 protein: CASSSERNTYEQYF. For the CDR3, the DNA is TGTGCCAGCAGCTCCGAACGGAACACCTACGAGCAGTACTTC.

Concerning this clone itself: The same CDR3 can be traced to other DNA sequences in this sample. The chain joins TRBV9 to TRBJ2-3, with 7 bases aligning to TRBD2. V gave up 1 base and J gave up 0 bases; unmatched junction bases: 2. The length of the CDR3 is 15 residues. Germline V gene sequence: CDR1 SGDLS, CDR2 YYNGEE. DNA for the CDR3: TGTGCCAGCAGCGTACTAGCGGTGAGCACAGATACGCAGTATTTT. Protein sequence: CASSVLAVSTDTQYF.

The J gene is TRBJ1-5, the V gene TRBV2; the D is unclear. Germline lookup yields CDR1 SNHLY and CDR2 FYNNEI. V lost 1 base, J lost 1 base, and 5 bases lay in between. The CDR3 consists of 14 residues. The CDR3 here is CASSEETSNQPQHF. CDR3 nucleotides: TGTGCCAGCAGTGAAGAGACAAGCAATCAGCCCCAGCATTTT.

CDR3 sequence (DNA): TGTGCCAGCAGTGATACGGGACAGGGGGGGTACGAGCAGTACTTC. Translation gives CASSDTGQGGYEQYF. The chain uses TRBV28 and TRBJ2-7; 11 bases match TRBD1. From germline, CDR1 is MDHEN and CDR2 SYDVKM. Trimming cost V 5 bases and J 4 bases; bases outside gene matches: 7. The CDR3 extends over 15 amino acids.

The CDR3 sequence: CASSVGMAGLSSGNTIYF. The CDR3 nucleotides read TGTGCCAGCAGCGTAGGAATGGCAGGGCTCAGCTCTGGAAACACCATATATTTT. This chain links TRBV9 with TRBJ1-3; D perhaps matches TRBD1 (5 bases). Trimming cost V 0 bases and J 0 bases, with 16 bases left between them. Germline V gene lookup returns CDR1 SGDLS and CDR2 YYNGEE. This CDR3 has 18 amino acids.

The gene calls are TRBV7-4 and TRBJ1-4, with D uncertain. This CDR3 is built from 14 residues. V lost 2 bases and J lost 9, with 13 bases in between. Germline CDR1 is SGHVT and CDR2 is SQSDAQ. Here the CDR3 reads CASSLIRRFKKLFF. Written as DNA, the CDR3 is TGTGCCAGCAGCTTAATAAGGCGATTTAAAAAACTGTTTTTT.

This sequence joins TRBV7-9 and TRBJ1-5; tentatively, D is TRBD1 (5 bases). Between the trimmed V and J ends, which lost 5 bases and 4 bases, there was a span of 9 bases. CDR1 SEHNR and CDR2 FQNEAQ come from the germline V gene (reference sequence). The CDR3 is made up of 13 amino acids. The CDR3 DNA follows: TGTGCCAGCAGCGGAGGGGTAAATCAGCCCCAGCATTTT. Amino acid sequence: CASSGGVNQPQHF.

The chain links TRBV27 to TRBJ2-2; 9 nucleotides match TRBD1. This CDR3 region has 17 residues. V shed 5 bases, J shed 9 bases, and the junction held 16 bases outside the gene matches. CDR1 MNHEY and CDR2 SMNVEV come from the germline V gene (reference sequence). The CDR3 DNA follows: TGTGCCAGCAGTCGAACAGGACAGGGGCTAGGTCGGCGGGAGCTGTTTTTT. It codes for CASSRTGQGLGRRELFF.

This rearrangement joins TRBV28 to TRBJ1-2; D is undetermined. CDR3 length: 13 amino acids. In germline, CDR1 is MDHEN, CDR2 SYDVKM. V was pared by 5 bases and J by 1 base, with 8 bases between. CDR3 nucleotides: TGTGCCAGCAGTCTGGATCATAACTATGGCTACACCTTC. Its protein is CASSLDHNYGYTF.

V gene TRBV28 combines with J gene TRBJ2-7; 9 nucleotides line up with TRBD1. V dropped 5 bases and J dropped 7; count of bases not matched to a gene: 9. Germline loops: CDR1 MDHEN, CDR2 SYDVKM. The CDR3 covers 14 residues. The CDR3 protein is CASSRNRGRWEQYF. The CDR3 region has the DNA TGTGCCAGCAGTCGGAACAGGGGGCGTTGGGAGCAGTACTTC.

About this clone: Other DNA sequences of this sample code for an identical CDR3. The DNA for the CDR3 is TGCGCCAGCAGAGGGCAGGGGGCTTCAGAGACCCAGTACTTC. This gives the protein CASRGQGASETQYF. This chain joins TRBV5-1 and TRBJ2-5; 8 bases agree with TRBD1. In germline, CDR1 is SGHRS, CDR2 YFSETQ. CDR3 length equals 14 residues. The ends lost 5 bases at V and 4 bases at J; junction bases unmatched: 7. Combining the CDR3 with reference TRBV5-1 and TRBJ2-5 gives the whole variable domain KAGVTQTPRYLIKTRGQQVTLSCSPISGHRSVSWYQQTPGQGLQFLFEYFSETQRNKGNFPGRFSGRQFSNSRSEMNVSTLELGDSALYLCASRGQGASETQYFGPGTRLLVL.

V usage is TRBV7-7 and J usage is TRBJ2-7, with a possible D match to TRBD1 (6 bases). Germline V gives CDR1 SSHAT, CDR2 FNYEAQ (reference sequence). The CDR3 runs 16 residues. V was cut by 5 bases and J by 2 bases, with 19 bases left in between. The CDR3 DNA reads as TGTGCCAGCAGCCAGGGGCCAGGGCTTTCTCCCTACGAGCAGTACTTC. Protein product: CASSQGPGLSPYEQYF.

V is TRBV20-1 and J is TRBJ2-1; D perhaps matches TRBD2 (6 bases). Germline loops: CDR1 DFQATT, CDR2 SNEGSKA (reference sequence). The CDR3 loop spans 11 amino acids. The V gene lost 1 base and the J gene lost 13 bases, with 11 bases spanning the gap. CDR3 amino acids: CSARGRDSQFF. CDR3 nucleotides: TGCAGTGCTAGAGGCCGGGACTCCCAGTTCTTC.